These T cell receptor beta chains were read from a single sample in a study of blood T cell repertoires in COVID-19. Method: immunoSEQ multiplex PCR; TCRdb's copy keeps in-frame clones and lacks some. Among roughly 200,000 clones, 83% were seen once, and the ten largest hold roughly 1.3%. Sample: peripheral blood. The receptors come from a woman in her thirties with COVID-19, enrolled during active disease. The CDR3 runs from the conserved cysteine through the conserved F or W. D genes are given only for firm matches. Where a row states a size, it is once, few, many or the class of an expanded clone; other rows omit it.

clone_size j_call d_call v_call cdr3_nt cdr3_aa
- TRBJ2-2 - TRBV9 TGTGCCAGCAGCCCCAGCGGGCGCGAGAACACCGGGGAGCTGTTTTTT CASSPSGRENTGELFF
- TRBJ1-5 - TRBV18 TGTGCCAGCTCACCAATTGCAGACAATCAGCCCCAGCATTTT CASSPIADNQPQHF
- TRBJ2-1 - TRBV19 TGTGCCAGTAGTATAAAGTCTAGCGCAATGAACAATGAGCAGTTCTTC CASSIKSSAMNNEQFF
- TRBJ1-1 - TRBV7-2 TGTGCCAGCAGCCCACAACAGGGACGGAGGAACACTGAAGCTTTCTTT CASSPQQGRRNTEAFF
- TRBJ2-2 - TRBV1 TGCACCAGCAGCCAAACTAGCGGGGGCCCCGGGAACACCGGGGAGCTGTTTTTT CTSSQTSGGPGNTGELFF
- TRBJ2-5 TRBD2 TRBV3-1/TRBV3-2 TGTGCCAGCAGCAAGAGGACTAGCGGGCTGTCCGTGCCCCAGTACTTC CASSKRTSGLSVPQYF
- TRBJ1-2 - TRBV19 TGTGCCAGTAGTATACGGGGGGACTATGGCTACACCTTC CASSIRGDYGYTF
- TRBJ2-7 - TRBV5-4 TGTGCCAGCAGCTTGGACAGGAGCTCCTACGAGCAGTACTTC CASSLDRSSYEQYF
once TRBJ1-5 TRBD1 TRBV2 TGTGCCAGCAGGGACAGGGTAAAGGATCAGCCCCAGCATTTT CASRDRVKDQPQHF
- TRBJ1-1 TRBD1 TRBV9 TGTGCCAGCAGCCCACCGGGACAGGGGCCGAACACTGAAGCTTTCTTT CASSPPGQGPNTEAFF
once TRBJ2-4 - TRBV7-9 TGTGCCAGCAGCTTAGACACCTCCAAAAACATTCAGTACTTC CASSLDTSKNIQYF
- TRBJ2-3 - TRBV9 TGTGCCAGCAGCATCCAGATGCAAGCAGATACGCAGTATTTT CASSIQMQADTQYF
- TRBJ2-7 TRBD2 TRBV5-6 TGTGCCAGCAGCCGAGGACTAGCGGGAAGCTCCTACGAGCAGTACTTC CASSRGLAGSSYEQYF
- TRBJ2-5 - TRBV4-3 TGCGCCAGCAGCCAATCCCGTTTTGGAGGGGGCTCAGAGACCCAGTACTTC CASSQSRFGGGSETQYF